The 13 T cell receptor beta chains below were found in one sample sequenced in a study of T cell repertoires in cytomegalovirus infection. MiXCR, applied by TCRdb to the reads, yields one record per CDR3 protein. Among around 800,000 distinct CDR3 sequences, approximately 32% were seen once, and the ten largest hold around 11%. For these receptors, no antigen is known. Here the sequenced sample was cultured CD8+ T cells from PBMCs, taken from culture after CMV antigen stimulation. The receptors here all came from a human donor in good health (CMV status not recorded). Some clones in this sample may be carry-over from other donors' samples.

This clonotype was recorded only once. The chain employs TRBV7-9 and TRBJ2-5, with 7 bases that match TRBD1. The junction had 13 bases not matched to a gene; V was cut back by 4 bases and J by 5 bases. From germline, CDR1 is SEHNR and CDR2 FQNEAQ (reference sequence). CDR3 size: 16 residues. CDR3 sequence (DNA): TGTGCCAGCAGCTACTCCCCTTGGGACAGAGGCGAGACCCAGTACTTC. Translating gives CASSYSPWDRGETQYF.

This clonotype came up a few times. The chain links TRBV6-6 to TRBJ2-2; TRBD1 or TRBD2 may be the D gene (6 bases each). CDR1 and CDR2 from the germline V gene are MNHNY and SVGAGI (reference sequence). V dropped 8 bases and J dropped 7 bases, with 14 bases sitting between them. This CDR3 spans 13 amino acids. The CDR3 sequence is CASLMGGLGELFF. The CDR3 DNA reads as TGTGCCAGCTTGATGGGGGGCCTCGGGGAGCTGTTTTTT.

V is TRBV5-8 and J is TRBJ2-7; D remains unclear. Germline loops: CDR1 SGHTS, CDR2 YDEGEE. The CDR3 loop spans 10 amino acids. The V end was cut by 2 bases, the J end by 7 bases, with 4 bases between. CDR3 residues: CASSFEEQYV. In DNA, the CDR3 is TGTGCCAGCAGCTTTGAGGAGCAGTACGTC.

In its sample, this clonotype was seen many times. V and J are TRBV2 and TRBJ1-2, with D uncertain. Per germline, CDR1 SNHLY and CDR2 FYNNEI. The V end was cut by 7 bases, the J end by 2 bases, with 8 bases between. The CDR3 contains 12 residues. CDR3 DNA: TGTGCCAGCAATACGGGAAACTATGGCTACACCTTC. It encodes CASNTGNYGYTF.

The rearrangement uses TRBV7-6 and TRBJ2-1; TRBD1 matches at 11 bases. The V and J ends lost 8 bases and 5 bases, in that order; junction bases with no gene match: 5. The germline CDR1 and CDR2 sequences are SGHVS and FNYEAQ. The length of the CDR3 is 14 residues. The CDR3 DNA is TGTGCCAGCCTTGGACAGGGGGCCCACAATGAGCAGTTCTTC. Residues: CASLGQGAHNEQFF.

This clonotype appeared a few times. The chain joins TRBV7-9 to TRBJ2-3; 7 bases match TRBD2. The V and J ends lost 6 bases and 0 bases, in that order; junction bases with no gene match: 18. The CDR3 sequence is 19 residues long. The germline V gene encodes CDR1 SEHNR and CDR2 FQNEAQ (reference sequence). CDR3 bases: TGTGCCAGCAGGCTCCCCCAGCGGGGAACAGGCTTTAGCACAGATACGCAGTATTTT. Amino acid sequence: CASRLPQRGTGFSTDTQYF. Drawing the rest from reference TRBV7-9 and TRBJ2-3, the complete variable domain is DTGVSQNPRHKITKRGQNVTFRCDPISEHNRLYWYRQTLGQGPEFLTYFQNEAQLEKSRLLSDRFSAERPKGSFSTLEIQRTEQGDSAMYLCASRLPQRGTGFSTDTQYFGPGTRLTVL.

The rearrangement uses TRBV11-3 and TRBJ2-7; D might be TRBD2 (6 bases). V lost 5 bases and J 3 bases, leaving 11 bases between the germline ends. Germline V CDR1 and CDR2: SGHNT, YENEEA. The CDR3 has 13 amino acids. CDR3 DNA: TGTGCCAGCAGCCCGGGACTCAACTACGAGCAGTACGTC. Its translation is CASSPGLNYEQYV.

The chain combines TRBV20-1 with TRBJ2-7, with TRBD1 matching 7 bases. With 4 bases clipped from V and 3 bases from J, the junction kept 6 bases outside the gene matches. CDR3 size: 13 residues. CDR1 and CDR2 from the germline V gene are DFQATT and SNEGSKA (reference sequence). CDR3 nucleotides: TGCAGTGCTACGGGACAGTATCACTACGAGCAGTACGTC. It encodes CSATGQYHYEQYV.

This clonotype was recorded a few times. J is TRBJ1-3 and V is TRBV25-1; D unclear. The CDR3 has 15 residues. The V gene's germline CDR1 is MGHDK and CDR2 SYGVNS. Trimming took off 6 bases at V and 0 bases at J, with 12 bases between the two ends. This CDR3 reads CASRGGRFSGNTIYF. The CDR3 coding sequence is TGTGCCAGCAGGGGTGGACGTTTCTCTGGAAACACCATATATTTT.

There are a few counts of this clonotype. The chain joins TRBV9 to TRBJ2-1, with D uncertain. V dropped 0 bases and J dropped 0 bases, with 13 bases sitting between them. Germline V CDR1 and CDR2: SGDLS, YYNGEE. This CDR3 is 17 amino acids long. The CDR3 region is CASSVDQVSRSYNEQFF. In DNA, the CDR3 is TGTGCCAGCAGCGTAGACCAGGTCTCCCGCTCCTACAATGAGCAGTTCTTC.

The rearrangement uses TRBV12-3 or TRBV12-4 and TRBJ2-3, with D possibly matching TRBD2 (6 bases). The CDR3 totals 16 residues. V was shortened by 6 bases and J by 0 bases, with 16 bases between the two germline ends. The CDR3 sequence is CASREGPSTSTDTQYF. Here the CDR3 DNA reads TGTGCCAGCAGGGAGGGGCCTTCAACTAGCACAGATACGCAGTATTTT.

This clonotype was counted a few times. The chain joins TRBV19 to TRBJ1-5; 9 bases match TRBD1. The CDR3 extends over 18 amino acids. J gave up 4 bases and V 7 bases, and 17 bases lay outside the gene matches. CDR1 is LNHDA, CDR2 SQIVND, per germline (reference sequence). CDR3 in amino acids: CASIENPGQGFWNQPQHF. CDR3 DNA: TGTGCCAGTATTGAGAACCCGGGACAGGGCTTTTGGAATCAGCCCCAGCATTTT.

Turning to this clonotype: This may stem from a read error, because a much larger clone lies one nucleotide away. The V gene is TRBV7-2, the J gene TRBJ2-5; 7 bases align to TRBD2. Germline CDR1 reads SGHTA; CDR2 reads FQGNSA. This CDR3 has 15 residues. This CDR3 is CANSSPSGTQETQYF. CDR3 coding DNA: TGTGCCAACAGCTCACCTAGCGGAACGCAAGAGACCCAGTACTTC.